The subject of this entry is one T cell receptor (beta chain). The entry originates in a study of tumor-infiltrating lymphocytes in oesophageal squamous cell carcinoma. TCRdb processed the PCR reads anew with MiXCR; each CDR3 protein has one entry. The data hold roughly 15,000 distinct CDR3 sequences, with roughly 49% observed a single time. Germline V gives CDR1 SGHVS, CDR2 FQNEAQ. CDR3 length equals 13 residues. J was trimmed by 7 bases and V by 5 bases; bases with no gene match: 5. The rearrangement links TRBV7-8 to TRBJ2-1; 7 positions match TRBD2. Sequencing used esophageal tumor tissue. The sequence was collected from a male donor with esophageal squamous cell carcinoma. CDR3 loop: CASSVRLANEQFF. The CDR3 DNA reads TGTGCCAGCAGCGTCCGACTAGCTAATGAGCAGTTCTTC.